A single TCR beta chain is shown here with its context. This clonotype is medium-sized (0.01 to 0.1%). The specificity of this receptor is unknown. No base quality information exists; no much larger clone differs at one position. The V and J ends are trimmed by 2 bases and 3 bases, leaving 11 bases between them. CDR1 and CDR2 are drawn from the germline V gene: SGHVS, FNYEAQ. The CDR3 covers 15 residues, taking in both the cysteine and the phenylalanine. The read is trimmed to its CDR3 DNA, 45 bases read in frame from base 1. The entry originates in a study of vaccination and CD4 T cells after COVID-19 (dated by TCRdb to about 2022). Regarding the research as a whole: Convalescent patients had a positive SARS-CoV-2 result on nasal swab PCR, and of these patients, several had mild disease and one had severe disease. The convalescent cohort included six males and four females, with two Hispanic individuals, seven Caucasians, two Asians and one multiracial person. Participants got two doses of the Pfizer-BioNTech BNT162b2 vaccine (n=8) or two doses of the Moderna mRNA-1273 vaccine (n=2). Post-COVID blood samples from convalescent patients were collected a median of around 100 days after diagnosis, with a range of roughly 30 to 161 days. Post-vaccine blood samples were collected a median of about 11 weeks after the second vaccine dose, ranging from about 13 to 250 days. Overlapping spike peptide pools from SARS-CoV-2 and from the common cold coronaviruses HCoV-NL63, HCoV-OC43 and HCoV-229E were used as culture stimuli. Control cultures used a CEFX viral epitope pool as positive control, an HIV-1 Nef peptide pool as negative control, or no peptide. In approximately ten COVID-19 convalescent patients and a handful of infection-naive healthy vaccine recipients, the spike-specific CD4+ TCR repertoire before mRNA vaccination was compared with the repertoire after mRNA vaccination. General findings and caveats noted by the study authors: Of the vaccine-specific clones found in convalescent patients, nearly all (304 of 307) were mono-reactive for SARS-CoV-2 spike instead of being cross-reactive with common cold coronaviruses. In convalescent patients, a median approximately 83% of post-vaccine SARS-CoV-2-reactive clones were detected only after vaccination, and vaccine-specific priming was suggested by this finding. Although the median number of SARS-CoV-2-reactive clonotypes went up from around 20 after infection to 30 to 45 after vaccination, the increase was not significant. The study included relatively few convalescent patients and did not analyze early timepoints after natural infection.

This sample's treatment or condition label indicates: approximately nine-day PBMC culture with coronavirus spike peptide pools or control peptides (ViraFEST assay). The ViraFEST assay, used in the study, expanded antigen-specific T cells with peptide pools and then identified the expanded clonotypes through TCR sequencing. Positive SARS-CoV-2 PCR tests in the convalescent patients dated from March to December 2020, before Alpha, Beta and Delta variants emerged in the United States. PBMCs were cultured at 1.5 million to 2 million per well in IMDM supplemented with around 5% human AB serum and around 10 IU/ml IL-2, with roughly 9.5 ug/ml peptide pools added. On days 3 and 7, half of the culture medium was replaced with fresh IL-2-containing medium. After 10 days of culture, CD4+ T cells were isolated by negative selection using the EasySep CD4+ T cell isolation kit. Ficoll-Paque Plus gradient centrifugation was used to isolate PBMCs from whole blood, and the isolated PBMCs were then either used fresh or cryopreserved at -140C. In general, triplicate wells were set up for every culture condition.

Receptor amplification or capture employed PCR. TCR sequencing of DNA from cultured CD4+ T cells used the Oncomine TCR Beta short-read assay at the Johns Hopkins FTIC core. The QIAamp micro DNA kit was used to extract genomic DNA from the cultured CD4+ T cells. Oncomine TCR Beta libraries from cultured CD4+ T cells were pooled with unique dual indexes and sequenced on an Illumina iSeq 100. As for how the authors treated the data: Non-productive sequences were filtered out, and CDR3s that did not start with C, did not end with F or W, or were shorter than 7 amino acids were discarded. Antigen-specific clonotypes were identified with the MANAFEST web application by comparing peptide-stimulated wells with reference and other culture wells. An FDR below 0.05, an odds ratio above 5, and a productive frequency above 0.1% in at least two of three replicate wells were required for clones to be considered positive. A clonotype counted as cross-reactive if it showed significant expansion both in the SARS-CoV-2 spike wells and in at least one common cold coronavirus spike condition. Using R version 3.6.1, CDR3 homology was evaluated through Levenshtein distances (stringdist) along with unrooted phylogenetic trees (ape). TCRdb reprocessed the public reads (quality trimming at Q25 with fastp, clone calling with MiXCR) and kept in-frame beta chains. Each CDR3 protein gets just one entry, which takes the most common genes and DNA from the rows behind it. The V and J calls and clone size come from TCRdb's table, not from the authors' own analysis. This sample holds 14,000 or so distinct CDR3 sequences; about 31% were observed only once. The ten largest clones represent 20% to 25% of the sample.

The receptor's source is a human donor with COVID-19. The rearranged segments are TRBV7-6 and TRBJ1-5, with no confident D gene call. Sequenced sample: cultured CD4+ T cells from blood. The CDR3 loop reads CASSLSATNNQPQHF. The bases are TGTGCCAGCAGCTTATCGGCCACGAACAATCAGCCCCAGCATTTT.